This TCR beta chain was identified in a study of blood T cell repertoires in COVID-19. Overall study context: The study drew acute and convalescent COVID-19 samples from the United States, Italy and Spain. The cDNA or gDNA used as material had been derived from T cells, B-cell-depleted T cells, or PBMCs.

Authors' processing steps: Amplification from reference gene primers served as the basis for estimated nucleated cell counts. Profiled with immunoSEQ multiplex PCR; TCRdb holds only in-frame clones, not every one. V and J calls and clone size are given by that table; D and trimming were obtained from the DNA. The sample holds 200,000 to 300,000 clones, more than 80% seen once. Germline V gene lookup returns CDR1 SGHVS and CDR2 FNYEAQ. The CDR3 sequence is 17 residues long. Trimming stripped 6 bases from V and 1 base from J, with 19 bases between. The receptor's source is a middle-aged woman with acute or convalescent COVID-19. Sequencing was carried out using peripheral blood. V gene TRBV7-6 combines with J gene TRBJ2-1; TRBD1 is a possible D gene (6 bases). The CDR3 sequence is CASSTPRTGHSYNEQFF. The CDR3 bases are TGTGCCAGCAGTACCCCTCGTACGGGACATTCCTACAATGAGCAGTTCTTC. The complete variable domain, with remaining parts taken from reference TRBV7-6 and TRBJ2-1, reads GAGVSQSPRYKVTKRGQDVALRCDPISGHVSLYWYRQALGQGPEFLTYFNYEAQQDKSGLPNDRFSAERPEGSISTLTIQRTEQRDSAMYRCASSTPRTGHSYNEQFFGPGTRLTVL.